This TCR beta chain was found in a study of T cells in Graves' hyperthyroidism and ophthalmopathy. Study in general: Pretreatment peripheral blood was obtained at initial diagnosis.

The study left out patients who had uncontrolled infection, other autoimmune disease, pregnancy or lactation. This clonotype was observed a single time. Between the trimmed V and J ends, which lost 4 bases and 0 bases, there was a span of 9 bases. CDR1 is MGHRA and CDR2 is YSYEKL in the germline V gene. The CDR3 consists of 14 residues. RNA transcripts gave rise to amplified TCR beta CDR3 regions. A set of HTBI primers served as the primers for a first-round RT-PCR of the TCR CDR3. One entry per CDR3 protein, called by TCRdb with MiXCR from the multiplex PCR reads. The table includes 550,000 to 800,000 distinct CDR3 sequences, 15% to 20% detected once.

Sequences were obtained from blood. This receptor was obtained from a man between 18 and 29 years old with Graves' hyperthyroidism. The rearrangement uses TRBV4-1 and TRBJ2-5, with D maybe TRBD2 (6 bases). Here the CDR3 reads CASSPEGYQETQYF. DNA of the CDR3: TGCGCCAGCAGCCCGGAGGGCTACCAAGAGACCCAGTACTTC.